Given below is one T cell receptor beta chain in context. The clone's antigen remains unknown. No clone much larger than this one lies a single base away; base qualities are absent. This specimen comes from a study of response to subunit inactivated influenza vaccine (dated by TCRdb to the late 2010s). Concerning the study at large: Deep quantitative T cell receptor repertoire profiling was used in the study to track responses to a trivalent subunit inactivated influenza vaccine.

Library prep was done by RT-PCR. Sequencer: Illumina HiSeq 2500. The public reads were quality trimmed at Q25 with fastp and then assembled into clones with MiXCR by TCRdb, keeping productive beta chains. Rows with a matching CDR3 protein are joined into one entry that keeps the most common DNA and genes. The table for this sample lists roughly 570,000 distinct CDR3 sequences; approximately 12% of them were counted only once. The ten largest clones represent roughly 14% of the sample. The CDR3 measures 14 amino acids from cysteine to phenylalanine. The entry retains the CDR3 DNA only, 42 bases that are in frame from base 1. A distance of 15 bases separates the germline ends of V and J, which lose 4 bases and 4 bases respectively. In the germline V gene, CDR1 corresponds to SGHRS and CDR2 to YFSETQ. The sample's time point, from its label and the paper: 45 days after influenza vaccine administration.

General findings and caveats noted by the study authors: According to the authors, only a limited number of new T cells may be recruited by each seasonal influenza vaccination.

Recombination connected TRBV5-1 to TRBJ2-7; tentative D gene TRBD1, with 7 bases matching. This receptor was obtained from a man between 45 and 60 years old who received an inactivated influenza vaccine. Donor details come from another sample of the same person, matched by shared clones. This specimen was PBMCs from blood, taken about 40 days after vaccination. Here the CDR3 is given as CASSRQGGTYEQYF. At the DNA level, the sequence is TGCGCCAGCAGCCGACAGGGAGGTACTTACGAGCAGTACTTC.